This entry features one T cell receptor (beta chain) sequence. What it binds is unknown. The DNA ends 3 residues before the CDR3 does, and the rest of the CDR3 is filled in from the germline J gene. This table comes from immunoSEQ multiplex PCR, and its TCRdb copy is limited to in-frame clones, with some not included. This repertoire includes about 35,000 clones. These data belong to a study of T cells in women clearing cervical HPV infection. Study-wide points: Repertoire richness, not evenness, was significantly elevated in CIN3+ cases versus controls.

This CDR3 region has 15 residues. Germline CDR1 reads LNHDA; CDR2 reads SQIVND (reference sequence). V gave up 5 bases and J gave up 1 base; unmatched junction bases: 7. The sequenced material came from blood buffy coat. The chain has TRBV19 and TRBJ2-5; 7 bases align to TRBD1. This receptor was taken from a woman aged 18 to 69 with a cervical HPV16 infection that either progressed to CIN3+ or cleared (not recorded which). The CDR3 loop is CASSLIDRAQETQYF. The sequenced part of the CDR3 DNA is TGTGCCAGTAGTTTAATCGACAGGGCCCAAGAGACC.